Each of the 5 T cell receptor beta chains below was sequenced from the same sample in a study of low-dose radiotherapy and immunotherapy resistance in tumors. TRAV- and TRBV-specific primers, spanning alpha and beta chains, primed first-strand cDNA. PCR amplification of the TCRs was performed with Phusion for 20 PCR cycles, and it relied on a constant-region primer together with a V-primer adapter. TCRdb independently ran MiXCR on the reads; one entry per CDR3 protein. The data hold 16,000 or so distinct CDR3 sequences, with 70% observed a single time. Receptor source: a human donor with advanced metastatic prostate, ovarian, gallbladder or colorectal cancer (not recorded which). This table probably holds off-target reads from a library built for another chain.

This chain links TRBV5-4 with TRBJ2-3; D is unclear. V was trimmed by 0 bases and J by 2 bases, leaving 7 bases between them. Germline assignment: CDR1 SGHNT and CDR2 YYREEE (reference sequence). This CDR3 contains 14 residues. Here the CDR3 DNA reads TGTGCCAGCAGCTTGGCGCGGATCACAGATACGCAGTATTTT. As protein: CASSLARITDTQYF.

CDR3 coding DNA: TGTGCCAGCAGCCCAGGGCGGCGATCAGGGGGCGCAGATACGCAGTATTTT. It yields the protein CASSPGRRSGGADTQYF. V is TRBV7-2 and J is TRBJ2-3; 8 bases fit TRBD1. Trimming cost V 5 bases and J 4 bases; bases outside gene matches: 14. This CDR3 contains 17 residues. Germline assignment: CDR1 SGHTA and CDR2 FQGNSA.

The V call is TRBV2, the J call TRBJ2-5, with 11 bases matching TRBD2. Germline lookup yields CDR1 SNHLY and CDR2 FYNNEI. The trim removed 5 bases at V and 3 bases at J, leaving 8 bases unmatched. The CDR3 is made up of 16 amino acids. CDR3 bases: TGTGCCAGCAGTCCACAACGACTAGCGGGAAAAGAGACCCAGTACTTC. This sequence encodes CASSPQRLAGKETQYF.

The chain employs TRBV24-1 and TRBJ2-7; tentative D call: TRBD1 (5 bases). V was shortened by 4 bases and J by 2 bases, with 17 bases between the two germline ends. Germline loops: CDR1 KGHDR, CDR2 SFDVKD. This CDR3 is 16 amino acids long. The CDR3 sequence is CATSDPDSIHPYEQYF. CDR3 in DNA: TGTGCCACCAGTGACCCTGACAGTATCCACCCCTACGAGCAGTACTTC.

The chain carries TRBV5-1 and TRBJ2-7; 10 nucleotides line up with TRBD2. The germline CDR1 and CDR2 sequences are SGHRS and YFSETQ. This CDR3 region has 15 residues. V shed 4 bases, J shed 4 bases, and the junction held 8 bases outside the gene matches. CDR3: CASSRGLAADYEQYF. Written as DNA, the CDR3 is TGCGCCAGCAGCCGCGGACTAGCGGCCGATTACGAGCAGTACTTC.